The clone carrying this T cell receptor beta chain showed up just a few times. Produced via immunoSEQ multiplex PCR; TCRdb's table is partial and in-frame only. The profile covers tens of thousands of clones, with 80% to 90% appearing a single time and less than 15% taken by the ten largest. The CDR3 is made up of 13 amino acids. CDR1 and CDR2 from the germline V gene are SNHLY and FYNNEI. V shed 7 bases and J shed 5 bases, with 14 bases lying between them. This entry comes from a study of blood T cell repertoires in COVID-19. This clonotype originated in a human donor in a cohort sampled during active COVID-19. The chain links TRBV2 to TRBJ1-2; D is unresolved. Sequences were obtained from peripheral blood. The CDR3, as DNA: TGTGCCAGCATCCTTGGGAGCGGGTATGGCTACACCTTC. As protein: CASILGSGYGYTF.